One and the same sample provided the 25 T cell receptor beta chains below, sequenced in a study of identical twins. TCRdb itself ran the 5' RACE reads through MiXCR, one entry per CDR3 protein. The sample records about 720,000 distinct CDR3 sequences, 8.6% being singletons. These data were also filed under a second study, of yellow fever vaccine responses in identical twins.

The sample was PBMCs. The receptors were gathered from a young woman in good health.

The sample holds a few counts of this clonotype. This chain joins TRBV6-1 and TRBJ2-1; D is possibly TRBD1 (6 bases). The ends were cut back, 5 bases at V and 4 bases at J, with 12 bases in the middle. Germline lookup yields CDR1 MNHNS and CDR2 SASEGT. The CDR3 runs to 14 residues. CDR3 region: CASSQRQAYNEQFF. CDR3 nucleotides: TGTGCCAGCAGTCAAAGACAGGCGTACAATGAGCAGTTCTTC.

This clonotype was picked up a small number of times. This sequence joins TRBV7-9 and TRBJ2-5, with D uncertain. The CDR3 loop spans 14 amino acids. Trimming stripped 5 bases from V and 3 bases from J, with 13 bases between. CDR1 SEHNR and CDR2 FQNEAQ come from the germline V gene (reference sequence). The CDR3 region is CASSPSNLKETQYF. CDR3 in DNA: TGTGCCAGCAGCCCCAGCAACTTAAAAGAGACCCAGTACTTC.

This chain uses TRBV10-2 with TRBJ1-1; maybe TRBD1 (6 bases). The germline gives CDR1 WSHSY, CDR2 SAAADI. CDR3 length equals 14 residues. V was cut by 1 base and J by 4 bases, with 10 bases left in between. The CDR3 region is CASSEWGGGTEAFF. CDR3 nucleotide sequence: TGCGCCAGCAGTGAGTGGGGGGGCGGCACTGAAGCTTTCTTT.

Of note for this clonotype: One end of the junction is discordant with germline, which a read error may explain. The J gene is TRBJ2-1, the V gene TRBV6-1, with 9 bases aligning to TRBD2. The CDR3 sequence is 14 residues long. The germline V gene encodes CDR1 MNHNS and CDR2 SASEGT. CDR3 residues: CANSRLAAYNEQFF. The DNA for the CDR3 is TGTGCCAACAGTCGACTAGCGGCCTACAATGAGCAGTTCTTC.

This clonotype was seen a handful of times. This rearrangement joins TRBV10-3 to TRBJ2-3, with 7 bases matching TRBD1. V trimming: 7 bases; J trimming: 2 bases; junction bases outside the gene matches: 9. This CDR3 is 15 amino acids long. CDR1 is ENHRY and CDR2 is SYGVKD in the germline V gene. The CDR3 DNA follows: TGTGCCATCAATGACAGGGTCTCCTCCACAGATACGCAGTATTTT. Translated: CAINDRVSSTDTQYF.

Of note for this clonotype: This may be a read error: a much more frequent sequence differs by one nucleotide. This chain joins TRBV28 and TRBJ2-7; maybe TRBD1 (6 bases). Germline lookup yields CDR1 MDHEN and CDR2 SYDVKM. The CDR3 is 14 residues long. Here the CDR3 DNA reads TGTGCCAGCAGTTTAGGGGGCCTAAAATACGAGCACTACTTC. Its protein is CASSLGGLKYEHYF.

At least ten counts were recorded for this clonotype. The V and J genes are TRBV4-3 and TRBJ2-3, with no clear D. Looked up from germline, CDR1 is LGHNA and CDR2 is YSLEER. CDR3 size: 12 residues. Trimming cost V 4 bases and J 5 bases, with 7 bases left between them. CDR3: CASSRERDTQYF. In DNA, the CDR3 is TGCGCCAGCAGCCGTGAACGAGATACGCAGTATTTT.

This clonotype was seen at least ten times. The chain carries TRBV5-1 and TRBJ2-3; 12 bases agree with TRBD2. Trimming took 2 bases from V and 4 from J; bases not matched to a gene: 11. This CDR3 is 18 amino acids long. Germline V gene sequence: CDR1 SGHRS, CDR2 YFSETQ. This CDR3 is CASSLRLGLAGGPDTQYF. In DNA form, the CDR3 reads TGCGCCAGCAGCTTACGACTTGGGCTAGCGGGGGGGCCAGATACGCAGTATTTT.

V gene TRBV28 combines with J gene TRBJ2-2, with D perhaps given as TRBD1 or TRBD2 (5 bases each). The CDR3 covers 15 residues. V was cut by 5 bases and J by 5 bases, with 15 bases left in between. CDR1 is MDHEN and CDR2 is SYDVKM in the germline V gene. The CDR3 nucleotides read TGTGCCAGCAGTATACAGGCAGGGAGTACCGGGGAGCTGTTTTTT. Translated, it gives CASSIQAGSTGELFF.

This clonotype was picked up many times. The chain employs TRBV5-1 and TRBJ2-1; D ambiguous. This CDR3 has 14 residues. Trimming took off 1 base at V and 3 bases at J, with 8 bases between the two ends. Germline lookup yields CDR1 SGHRS and CDR2 YFSETQ. CDR3 residues: CASSLYGGYNEQFF. The CDR3 DNA follows: TGCGCCAGCAGCTTGTACGGCGGCTACAATGAGCAGTTCTTC.

This clonotype was recorded at least ten times. V gene TRBV5-6 combines with J gene TRBJ1-1; D call uncertain. Germline CDR1 SGHDT, CDR2 YYEEEE. The V end was cut by 0 bases, the J end by 7 bases, with 10 bases between. This CDR3 region has 13 residues. The CDR3 loop is CASSLEQFDEAFF. The DNA of the CDR3 is TGTGCCAGCAGCTTGGAACAGTTCGATGAAGCTTTCTTT. The whole variable domain, filled in from reference TRBV5-6 and TRBJ1-1, reads DAGVTQSPTHLIKTRGQQVTLRCSPKSGHDTVSWYQQALGQGPQFIFQYYEEEERQRGNFPDRFSGHQFPNYSSELNVNALLLGDSALYLCASSLEQFDEAFFGQGTRLTVV.

This clonotype has more than one count but fewer than ten. This chain uses TRBV28 with TRBJ2-3; D is uncertain. Germline CDR1 and CDR2: MDHEN and SYDVKM. V was trimmed by 1 base and J by 2 bases, leaving 7 bases between them. The length of the CDR3 is 14 residues. CDR3 residues: CASSLFTPTDTQYF. DNA for the CDR3: TGTGCCAGCAGTTTATTCACCCCCACAGATACGCAGTATTTT. Using reference TRBV28 and TRBJ2-3 for the parts outside the CDR3, the full variable domain is DVKVTQSSRYLVKRTGEKVFLECVQDMDHENMFWYRQDPGLGLRLIYFSYDVKMKEKGDIPEGYSVSREKKERFSLILESASTNQTSMYLCASSLFTPTDTQYFGPGTRLTVL.

V is TRBV9 and J is TRBJ2-3; TRBD1 might be the D (7 bases). The CDR3 consists of 16 residues. The germline V gene encodes CDR1 SGDLS and CDR2 YYNGEE. The V end was cut by 3 bases, the J end by 8 bases, with 22 bases between. CDR3 loop: CASSEGGRGTHPTQYF. Written as DNA, the CDR3 is TGTGCCAGCAGCGAGGGGGGCAGGGGGACCCATCCTACGCAGTATTTT.

There are many counts of this clonotype. The V call is TRBV5-6, the J call TRBJ1-1; D ambiguous. Trimming shortened V by 6 bases and J by 4 bases, and 16 bases separated the two germline ends. The CDR3 contains 14 residues. Germline CDR1 reads SGHDT; CDR2 reads YYEEEE. The CDR3 DNA sequence: TGTGCCAGCAACCCTTTGGGCATTAGCACTGAAGCTTTCTTT. It encodes CASNPLGISTEAFF. Supplemented by reference TRBV5-6 and TRBJ1-1, the full variable domain reads DAGVTQSPTHLIKTRGQQVTLRCSPKSGHDTVSWYQQALGQGPQFIFQYYEEEERQRGNFPDRFSGHQFPNYSSELNVNALLLGDSALYLCASNPLGISTEAFFGQGTRLTVV.

This clonotype was seen a handful of times. The chain recombines TRBV29-1 with TRBJ1-2; the D is unclear. Trimming cost V 3 bases and J 4 bases, with 15 bases left between them. Germline loops: CDR1 SQVTM, CDR2 ANQGSEA. The CDR3 is 14 amino acids. CDR3 in amino acids: CSVDREGNSYGYTF. As DNA, the CDR3 is TGCAGCGTTGACAGAGAGGGAAATAGCTATGGCTACACCTTC.

This clonotype has more than one count but fewer than ten. This rearrangement joins TRBV20-1 to TRBJ1-2, with 8 bases fitting TRBD1. Germline assignment: CDR1 DFQATT and CDR2 SNEGSKA (reference sequence). Trimming removed 6 bases from V and 4 bases from J; junction bases left unmatched: 10. The CDR3 totals 14 residues. The CDR3 DNA reads as TGCAGTGCCCGAGGTCGACAGGGGAGCTATGGCTACACCTTC. It codes for CSARGRQGSYGYTF.

This clonotype was counted ten times or more. The genes are TRBV29-1 and TRBJ2-7; the match to TRBD2 covers 8 bases. The CDR3 is made up of 12 amino acids. The V gene's germline CDR1 is SQVTM and CDR2 ANQGSEA. J gave up 7 bases and V 7 bases, and 9 bases lay outside the gene matches. The CDR3 loop is CSAREGLGEQYF. CDR3 in DNA: TGCAGCGCTCGGGAGGGCCTGGGGGAGCAGTACTTC.

The chain couples TRBV11-3 to TRBJ2-7; 7 positions agree with TRBD1. V trimming: 5 bases; J trimming: 5 bases; junction bases outside the gene matches: 6. This CDR3 is 13 amino acids long. CDR1 is SGHNT and CDR2 is YENEEA in the germline V gene. The CDR3: CASSGGQSNEQYF. CDR3 sequence (DNA): TGTGCCAGCAGCGGGGGACAGAGCAACGAGCAGTACTTC.

The rearrangement uses TRBV10-3 and TRBJ2-1, with 10 bases fitting TRBD2. The junction had 13 bases not matched to a gene; V was cut back by 2 bases and J by 0 bases. Germline assignment: CDR1 ENHRY and CDR2 SYGVKD. The CDR3 runs to 20 residues. CDR3 protein: CAISEIPSGRKRSSYNEQFF. CDR3 bases: TGTGCCATCAGTGAGATCCCTAGCGGGAGAAAGAGAAGCTCCTACAATGAGCAGTTCTTC.

This clonotype was picked up a small number of times. The chain links TRBV20-1 to TRBJ2-3, with TRBD2 identical over 10 bases. With 4 bases clipped from V and 5 bases from J, the junction kept 6 bases outside the gene matches. In germline, CDR1 is DFQATT, CDR2 SNEGSKA (reference sequence). The CDR3 runs 14 residues. CDR3 region: CSAIAGGQLDTQYF. Here the CDR3 DNA reads TGCAGTGCTATAGCGGGGGGCCAATTAGATACGCAGTATTTT.

The rearrangement joins TRBV28 to TRBJ2-7; D gene unclear. V lost 7 bases and J 5 bases, leaving 15 bases between the germline ends. The CDR3 loop spans 13 amino acids. Germline V gene sequence: CDR1 MDHEN, CDR2 SYDVKM. This CDR3 reads CASTYPRNNEQYF. The CDR3 region has the DNA TGTGCCAGCACCTATCCTAGGAATAACGAGCAGTACTTC. The full variable domain, completed using reference TRBV28 and TRBJ2-7, is DVKVTQSSRYLVKRTGEKVFLECVQDMDHENMFWYRQDPGLGLRLIYFSYDVKMKEKGDIPEGYSVSREKKERFSLILESASTNQTSMYLCASTYPRNNEQYFGPGTRLTVT.

This clonotype has only a few counts. The chain links TRBV28 to TRBJ1-5, with 7 bases aligning to TRBD1. The V gene end was trimmed by 5 bases and the J gene end by 7 bases; junction bases not matched to a gene: 14. Germline assignment: CDR1 MDHEN and CDR2 SYDVKM. The CDR3 length is 16 residues. The CDR3 DNA sequence: TGTGCCAGCAGTGCGGGGTCGGGCAGGGGGTACCAGCCCCAGCATTTT. The encoded protein is CASSAGSGRGYQPQHF. Based on the CDR3 plus reference TRBV28 and TRBJ1-5, the full variable domain is DVKVTQSSRYLVKRTGEKVFLECVQDMDHENMFWYRQDPGLGLRLIYFSYDVKMKEKGDIPEGYSVSREKKERFSLILESASTNQTSMYLCASSAGSGRGYQPQHFGDGTRLSIL.

This rearrangement joins TRBV27 to TRBJ1-2; D not certain. CDR1 and CDR2 from the germline V gene are MNHEY and SMNVEV (reference sequence). This CDR3 has 13 amino acids. Trimming removed 5 bases at V and 3 bases at J, with 10 bases between. As DNA, the CDR3 is TGTGCCAGCAGTAGTTATGGGGACTATGGCTACACCTTC. It yields the protein CASSSYGDYGYTF.

V usage is TRBV10-2 and J usage is TRBJ2-7, with 11 bases identical to TRBD2. The germline V gene encodes CDR1 WSHSY and CDR2 SAAADI. Trimming cost V 4 bases and J 2 bases; bases outside gene matches: 7. This CDR3 spans 16 amino acids. The CDR3 DNA reads as TGCGCCAGCAGTGGTACTAGCGGGAGCGAGCCCTACGAGCAGTACTTC. Protein sequence: CASSGTSGSEPYEQYF.

The genes are TRBV6-1 and TRBJ2-5; the D gene is possibly TRBD1 (6 bases). The V end was cut by 7 bases, the J end by 5 bases, with 20 bases between. This CDR3 region has 15 residues. The germline V gene has CDR1 MNHNS and CDR2 SASEGT. CDR3 sequence reads: CASTREQGFYETQYF. The CDR3 nucleotides read TGTGCCAGCACCAGAGAACAGGGTTTTTACGAGACCCAGTACTTC.